One sample yielded the 27 T cell receptor beta chains listed below, sequenced in a study of long-term antiretroviral therapy in people with HIV. Sequencing used immunoSEQ v3.0 at survey level. Repertoires were generated with immunoSEQ multiplex PCR, while TCRdb's copy carries only in-frame clones and drops some. This table has some 20,000 clones, over 65% appearing once. The sequencing used unsorted PBMCs, collected 5.9 years after starting antiretroviral therapy. The receptor set was obtained from a man aged 25 to 40 with HIV.

This rearrangement joins TRBV21-1 to TRBJ1-5. TRBV21-1 is given as a pseudogene. The length of the CDR3 is 13 residues. The CDR3 here is CASRCRAGQPQHF. CDR3 bases: TGTGCCAGCAGGTGTAGGGCGGGTCAGCCCCAGCATTTT.

The chain uses TRBV5-4 and TRBJ2-1; no definite D call. The CDR3 has 12 residues. The ends were cut back, 0 bases at V and 5 bases at J, with 3 bases in the middle. Germline CDR1 SGHNT, CDR2 YYREEE (reference sequence). In nucleotides, the CDR3 is TGTGCCAGCAGCTTGGGGCACAATGAGCAGTTCTTC. Translation gives CASSLGHNEQFF.

This clone was detected a few times. This chain links TRBV19 with TRBJ1-5; TRBD1 matches at 7 bases. The CDR3 is 16 amino acids. V lost 9 bases, J lost 1 base, and 12 bases stayed unmatched. Germline CDR1 is LNHDA and CDR2 is SQIVND (reference sequence). The CDR3 sequence is CASLAGGGRSNQPQHF. The CDR3 nucleotides read TGTGCCAGCCTGGCAGGGGGTGGAAGGAGCAATCAGCCCCAGCATTTT.

V and J are TRBV30 and TRBJ1-2, with TRBD1 matching over 9 bases. V lost 5 bases, J lost 8 bases, and 18 bases stayed unmatched. This CDR3 has 16 amino acids. Germline CDR1 GTSNPN, CDR2 SVGIG (reference sequence). The CDR3 bases are TGTGCCTGGCCCGGATTAAGTACAGGGGGCGCGTTAGGCTACACCTTC. It translates to CAWPGLSTGGALGYTF.

This clone was seen a handful of times. CDR3: CASSPKSAGELFF. For the CDR3, the DNA is TGTGCCAGCAGCCCCAAGAGCGCCGGGGAGCTGTTTTTT. The rearrangement uses TRBV7-3 and TRBJ2-2; D is uncertain. The CDR3 runs 13 residues. The germline V gene encodes CDR1 SGHTA and CDR2 FQGTGA. V lost 5 bases, J lost 6 bases, and 10 bases lay in between.

The J gene is TRBJ2-1, the V gene TRBV4-3; D may be TRBD2 (6 bases). There are 19 residues in the CDR3. Germline V lookup: CDR1 LGHNA, CDR2 YSLEER. The V end was cut by 5 bases, the J end by 10 bases, with 33 bases between. CDR3 coding DNA: TGCGCCAGCAGCTCCGAAACCGAGGCGGGCGGGGTCCCTGTAGGAGAGCAGTTCTTC. Amino acids: CASSSETEAGGVPVGEQFF.

The chain uses TRBV7-2 and TRBJ1-1; 8 bases agree with TRBD1. The CDR3 is 15 residues long. V trimming: 4 bases; J trimming: 1 base; junction bases outside the gene matches: 5. Germline assignment: CDR1 SGHTA and CDR2 FQGNSA. The CDR3 DNA follows: TGTGCCAGCAGCTCCCGGACAGGGTGGAACACTGAAGCTTTCTTT. It codes for CASSSRTGWNTEAFF.

V and J are TRBV19 and TRBJ1-4, with unresolved D. The CDR3 is made up of 14 amino acids. CDR1 is LNHDA, CDR2 SQIVND, per germline (reference sequence). V lost 5 bases, J lost 5 bases, and 12 bases lay in between. Written as DNA, the CDR3 is TGTGCCAGTAGTCCCGTCGTTATAAATGAAAAACTGTTTTTT. Translating it yields CASSPVVINEKLFF.

This clone was detected once. This chain connects TRBV7-9 to TRBJ2-6; possibly TRBD1 for D (5 bases). The CDR3 runs to 17 residues. Trimming removed 6 bases at V and 4 bases at J, with 19 bases between. Germline V gene data show CDR1 as SEHNR and CDR2 as FQNEAQ (reference sequence). The CDR3 is CASSSLLRDAGANVLTF. The DNA of the CDR3 is TGTGCCAGCAGTTCCCTCCTCAGGGATGCCGGGGCCAACGTCCTGACTTTC.

The chain recombines TRBV5-1 with TRBJ2-1, with 13 positions matching TRBD2. The CDR3 totals 16 residues. Germline V gene lookup returns CDR1 SGHRS and CDR2 YFSETQ. J was trimmed by 7 bases and V by 4 bases; bases with no gene match: 8. The CDR3 nucleotides read TGCGCCAGCAGCAGCGGACTAGCGGGAGTTTATAATGAGCAGTTCTTC. The encoded protein is CASSSGLAGVYNEQFF.

The chain combines TRBV6-6 with TRBJ1-2; the match to TRBD1 covers 7 bases. Germline V gives CDR1 MNHNY, CDR2 SVGAGI (reference sequence). With 5 bases clipped from V and 4 bases from J, the junction kept 7 bases outside the gene matches. CDR3 length: 14 residues. The CDR3 nucleotides read TGTGCCAGCAGTACCGAGACAGGGATCTATGGCTACACCTTC. As protein: CASSTETGIYGYTF.

This rearrangement joins TRBV4-2 to TRBJ1-2; maybe TRBD1 (6 bases). Germline V gives CDR1 LGHNA, CDR2 YNFKEQ. With 3 bases removed from V and 1 base from J, the gap between germline ends came to 15 bases. The CDR3 sequence is 16 residues long. The CDR3 nucleotides read TGTGCCAGCAGCCAGGATTGGGGGCTTCATAACTATGGCTACACCTTC. Translating it yields CASSQDWGLHNYGYTF.

The chain joins TRBV7-2 to TRBJ1-1, with 7 bases that match TRBD1. The germline V gene has CDR1 SGHTA and CDR2 FQGNSA. The CDR3 is 14 residues long. The trim removed 1 base at V and 2 bases at J, leaving 1 base unmatched. The CDR3 sequence: CASSLVGGNTEAFF. The DNA of the CDR3 is TGTGCCAGCAGCTTAGTAGGGGGCAACACTGAAGCTTTCTTT.

The chain uses TRBV11-1 and TRBJ2-1, with a tentative D call TRBD2 (5 bases). Trimming shortened V by 5 bases and J by 2 bases, and 13 bases separated the two germline ends. The CDR3 totals 15 residues. The germline gives CDR1 SGHAT, CDR2 FQDESV (reference sequence). CDR3 protein: CASSPRTETYNEQFF. CDR3 bases: TGTGCCAGCAGCCCCAGGACTGAAACCTACAATGAGCAGTTCTTC. Complete variable domain (other parts from reference TRBV11-1 and TRBJ2-1): EAEVAQSPRYKITEKSQAVAFWCDPISGHATLYWYRQILGQGPELLVQFQDESVVDDSQLPKDRFSAERLKGVDSTLKIQPAELGDSAMYLCASSPRTETYNEQFFGPGTRLTVL.

CDR3 DNA: TGTGCCAGCAGTGAGCAGGCCGTCCACAATGAGCAGTTCTTC. Its protein is CASSEQAVHNEQFF. V and J are TRBV6-1 and TRBJ2-1; D uncertain. V was cut by 3 bases and J by 5 bases, with 11 bases left in between. The germline V gene encodes CDR1 MNHNS and CDR2 SASEGT. The CDR3 covers 14 residues.

V and J are TRBV19 and TRBJ2-7; 12 positions agree with TRBD1. Germline lookup yields CDR1 LNHDA and CDR2 SQIVND (reference sequence). The CDR3 length is 15 residues. J was trimmed by 4 bases and V by 3 bases; bases with no gene match: 4. CDR3 region: CASSMGTGGIYEQYF. For the CDR3, the DNA is TGTGCCAGTAGTATGGGGACAGGGGGCATTTACGAGCAGTACTTC.

The chain uses TRBV18 and TRBJ2-5; D remains unclear. The J call could be wrong; TRBJ2-7 is a better fit for the DNA end. Germline V gives CDR1 KGHSH, CDR2 LQKENI. The CDR3 is 13 amino acids. CDR3 DNA: TGTGCCAGCTCACAACGTGGCGGCTACGAGCAGTACTTC. This encodes CASSQRGGYEQYF.

The chain uses TRBV5-1 and TRBJ2-1; 8 bases match TRBD2. Per germline, CDR1 SGHRS and CDR2 YFSETQ. CDR3 length: 17 amino acids. V was clipped by 0 bases and J by 8 bases; unmatched bases: 13. CDR3: CASSLGRGGGAGDEQFF. The CDR3 nucleotides read TGCGCCAGCAGCTTGGGTCGGGGGGGAGGGGCTGGCGATGAGCAGTTCTTC. The variable domain in full, with the rest retrieved from reference TRBV5-1 and TRBJ2-1, is KAGVTQTPRYLIKTRGQQVTLSCSPISGHRSVSWYQQTPGQGLQFLFEYFSETQRNKGNFPGRFSGRQFSNSRSEMNVSTLELGDSALYLCASSLGRGGGAGDEQFFGPGTRLTVL.

This chain uses TRBV9 with TRBJ1-3; tentative D call: TRBD1 (6 bases). The CDR3 is 15 amino acids. V lost 0 bases and J 2 bases, leaving 9 bases between the germline ends. Germline values: CDR1 SGDLS, CDR2 YYNGEE. The CDR3, as DNA: TGTGCCAGCAGCGTAGAGGGGGGGACTGGAAACACCATATATTTT. It codes for CASSVEGGTGNTIYF.

The chain uses TRBV5-1 and TRBJ1-4, with 9 bases lining up with TRBD1. This CDR3 contains 14 residues. Germline V gene sequence: CDR1 SGHRS, CDR2 YFSETQ. V lost 2 bases to trimming and J lost 8 bases; unmatched junction nucleotides: 4. CDR3 loop: CASSLGQGREKLFF. As DNA, the CDR3 is TGCGCCAGCAGCTTAGGACAGGGGCGGGAAAAACTGTTTTTT.

The chain employs TRBV9 and TRBJ1-3; weak D call: TRBD1 (6 bases). The length of the CDR3 is 20 residues. The germline CDR1 and CDR2 sequences are SGDLS and YYNGEE. V was pared by 0 bases and J by 1 base, with 23 bases between. CDR3 nucleotide sequence: TGTGCCAGCAGCGTAGGCCCCCCCGCGTGGGGGCAGGGGTCTGGAAACACCATATATTTT. Its protein product is CASSVGPPAWGQGSGNTIYF.

The genes are TRBV7-9 and TRBJ1-2; D is unclear. Germline V gene data show CDR1 as SEHNR and CDR2 as FQNEAQ (reference sequence). CDR3 length: 13 residues. With 5 bases removed from V and 4 bases from J, the gap between germline ends came to 11 bases. CDR3 sequence (DNA): TGTGCCAGCAGCCACATGGACTCCTATGGCTACACCTTC. Translated, it gives CASSHMDSYGYTF.

V gene TRBV19 combines with J gene TRBJ1-6, with D maybe TRBD1 (6 bases). The CDR3 loop spans 14 amino acids. V lost 1 base to trimming and J lost 9 bases, with 10 bases between them. Germline CDR1 is LNHDA and CDR2 is SQIVND (reference sequence). This CDR3 is CASSIGTEGSPLHF. The DNA for the CDR3 is TGTGCCAGTAGTATAGGGACAGAAGGTTCACCCCTCCACTTT.

The chain combines TRBV4-1 with TRBJ1-6; 7 nucleotides match TRBD1. CDR3 length: 17 amino acids. The germline V gene has CDR1 MGHRA and CDR2 YSYEKL. V lost 2 bases to trimming and J lost 5 bases; unmatched junction nucleotides: 9. CDR3 sequence: CASSQYPPGQNNSPLHF. The CDR3 DNA is TGCGCCAGCAGCCAATACCCCCCGGGACAGAATAATTCACCCCTCCACTTT.

The chain uses TRBV30 and TRBJ2-7, with TRBD1 matching 8 bases. V trimming: 1 base; J trimming: 8 bases; junction bases outside the gene matches: 7. Germline values: CDR1 GTSNPN, CDR2 SVGIG (reference sequence). The CDR3 runs 13 residues. CDR3 residues: CAWSDFRGPKQYF. CDR3 nucleotides: TGTGCCTGGAGTGACTTCAGGGGGCCCAAGCAGTACTTC. Full variable domain (rest looked up from reference TRBV30 and TRBJ2-7): SQTIHQWPATLVQPVGSPLSLECTVEGTSNPNLYWYRQAAGRGLQLLFYSVGIGQISSEVPQNLSASRPQDRQFILSSKKLLLSDSGFYLCAWSDFRGPKQYFGPGTRLTVT.

V is TRBV5-6 and J is TRBJ2-7, with 11 positions matching TRBD2. Germline values: CDR1 SGHDT, CDR2 YYEEEE. V trimming: 1 base; J trimming: 0 bases; junction bases outside the gene matches: 6. This CDR3 is built from 17 residues. The CDR3 loop reads CASSLFGTSGISYEQYF. CDR3 DNA sequence: TGTGCCAGCAGCTTGTTTGGGACTAGCGGAATCTCCTACGAGCAGTACTTC.

This clone was recorded only once. The J gene is TRBJ2-1, the V gene TRBV2, with TRBD2 matching 9 bases. The J segment lost 8 bases and the V segment lost 4 bases, leaving 9 bases of the junction unmatched. This CDR3 comprises 15 residues. Germline V CDR1 and CDR2: SNHLY, FYNNEI. This CDR3 is CASSVLASGTDEQFF. In DNA, the CDR3 is TGTGCCAGCAGTGTGCTGGCTAGCGGGACGGATGAGCAGTTCTTC. Together with reference TRBV2 and TRBJ2-1, the CDR3 gives the full variable domain: EPEVTQTPSHQVTQMGQEVILRCVPISNHLYFYWYRQILGQKVEFLVSFYNNEISEKSEIFDDQFSVERPDGSNFTLKIRSTKLEDSAMYFCASSVLASGTDEQFFGPGTRLTVL.